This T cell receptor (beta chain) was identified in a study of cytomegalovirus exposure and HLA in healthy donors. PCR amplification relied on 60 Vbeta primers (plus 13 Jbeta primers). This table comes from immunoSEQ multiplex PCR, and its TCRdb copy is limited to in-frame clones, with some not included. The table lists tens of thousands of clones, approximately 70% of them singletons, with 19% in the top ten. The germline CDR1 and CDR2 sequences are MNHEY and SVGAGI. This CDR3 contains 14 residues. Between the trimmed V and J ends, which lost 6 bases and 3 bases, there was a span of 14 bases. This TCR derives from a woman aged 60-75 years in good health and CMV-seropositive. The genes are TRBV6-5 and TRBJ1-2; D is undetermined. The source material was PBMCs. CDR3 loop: CASSRILADYGYTF. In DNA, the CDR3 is TGTGCCAGCAGCCGCATTCTGGCTGACTATGGCTACACCTTC.